Listed here are 13 T cell receptor beta chains from one sample, sequenced in a study of blood T cell repertoires in COVID-19. Here immunoSEQ multiplex PCR was the method, and the copy in TCRdb shows in-frame clones only, minus some. The profile shows 150,000 to 200,000 clones, around 80% of them singletons. The specimen sequenced was PBMCs or T cells enriched from blood (not recorded which). These receptors were collected from a woman aged 50 to 60 with acute COVID-19.

The chain joins TRBV5-1 to TRBJ2-3; 8 nucleotides align to TRBD2. Germline trimming cut 0 bases from V and 5 bases from J; bases unmatched to any gene: 2. The CDR3 spans 14 residues. Germline V gene lookup returns CDR1 SGHRS and CDR2 YFSETQ. CDR3 protein: CASSLGLAGDTQYF. CDR3 sequence (DNA): TGCGCCAGCAGCTTGGGGCTAGCGGGAGATACGCAGTATTTT.

The chain is built from TRBV5-8 and TRBJ1-5; D gene unclear. Trimming pared 0 bases from V and 0 bases from J, leaving 4 bases between. The germline gives CDR1 SGHTS, CDR2 YDEGEE. The CDR3 is 14 residues long. CDR3 nucleotides: TGTGCCAGCAGCTTGGATTATAGCAATCAGCCCCAGCATTTT. This encodes CASSLDYSNQPQHF.

V and J are TRBV4-2 and TRBJ2-2; D remains unclear. Germline loops: CDR1 LGHNA, CDR2 YNFKEQ. This CDR3 is 16 amino acids long. V dropped 0 bases and J dropped 0 bases, with 8 bases sitting between them. CDR3 in amino acids: CASSQDPGPNTGELFF. CDR3 nucleotide sequence: TGTGCCAGCAGCCAAGATCCAGGCCCGAACACCGGGGAGCTGTTTTTT.

This chain connects TRBV28 to TRBJ2-1; 10 positions match TRBD2. The CDR3 loop spans 15 amino acids. Per the germline V gene, CDR1 is MDHEN and CDR2 is SYDVKM. V was pared by 5 bases and J by 7 bases, with 8 bases of the junction left unmatched. The DNA of the CDR3 is TGTGCCAGCAGTGACAAGCGGGGGGGGCCAAATGAGCAGTTCTTC. This translates into CASSDKRGGPNEQFF.

The chain employs TRBV6-5 and TRBJ2-7, with 8 nucleotides matching TRBD1. Germline loops: CDR1 MNHEY, CDR2 SVGAGI. CDR3 size: 15 residues. With V trimmed by 7 bases and J by 3 bases, 11 bases remained unmatched. Here the CDR3 DNA reads TGTGCCAGCAATAGGTTGGCAGGGGGCATCTACGAGCAGTACGTC. Its translation is CASNRLAGGIYEQYV.

The gene calls are TRBV3-1 (or the pseudogene TRBV3-2) and TRBJ2-3, with TRBD2 matching 8 bases. The CDR3 runs 16 residues. Germline trimming cut 10 bases from V and 2 bases from J; bases unmatched to any gene: 14. Per germline, CDR1 LGHDT and CDR2 YNNKEL (reference sequence). The CDR3 DNA sequence: TGTGCCACTCGGAGGGCGGGGGGCCCCAACACAGATACGCAGTATTTT. This sequence encodes CATRRAGGPNTDTQYF.

The rearrangement links TRBV1 to TRBJ1-2; TRBD1, the table's D call, lacks a check against the DNA. TRBV1 is classified as a pseudogene. The CDR3 runs to 13 residues. CDR3 in amino acids: CTRMGPAQTSRTF. In DNA form, the CDR3 reads TGCACCAGGATGGGGCCAGCCCAGACTTCGCGGACCTTC.

The chain combines TRBV9 with TRBJ1-1, with TRBD1 identical over 7 bases. Germline CDR1 reads SGDLS; CDR2 reads YYNGEE. V shed 3 bases, J shed 5 bases, and the junction held 13 bases outside the gene matches. The CDR3 has 16 residues. The CDR3 bases are TGTGCCAGCAGCGCCAACAAAAATACAGGGGCTACTGAAGCTTTCTTT. Translating gives CASSANKNTGATEAFF.

The rearrangement links TRBV6-6 to TRBJ1-1; 7 nucleotides line up with TRBD1. Trimming cost V 2 bases and J 3 bases; bases outside gene matches: 3. This CDR3 has 14 residues. Germline-derived CDR1 and CDR2 are MNHNY and SVGAGI (reference sequence). In DNA form, the CDR3 reads TGTGCCAGCAGTTACCAGGGGGGAGACACTGAAGCTTTCTTT. As protein: CASSYQGGDTEAFF.

The chain is built from TRBV9 and TRBJ2-1; possibly TRBD2 for D (5 bases). Looked up from germline, CDR1 is SGDLS and CDR2 is YYNGEE. Trimming took 4 bases from V and 5 from J, leaving 13 bases between them. The CDR3 is 14 amino acids. CDR3 DNA sequence: TGTGCCAGCAGCCCACCGCGGGCGAACAATGAGCAGTTCTTC. It specifies CASSPPRANNEQFF.

This chain uses TRBV9 with TRBJ2-2, with TRBD2 identical over 7 bases. The CDR3 is made up of 15 amino acids. Germline CDR1 reads SGDLS; CDR2 reads YYNGEE. The trim removed 3 bases at V and 3 bases at J, leaving 5 bases unmatched. CDR3 region: CASSAGGSDTGELFF. As DNA, the CDR3 is TGTGCCAGCAGCGCCGGGGGGTCGGACACCGGGGAGCTGTTTTTT.

The chain employs TRBV29-1 and TRBJ2-4; 14 nucleotides match TRBD2. The CDR3 contains 15 residues. Germline V CDR1 and CDR2: SQVTM, ANQGSEA. Trimming cost V 4 bases and J 6 bases; bases outside gene matches: 5. The DNA of the CDR3 is TGCAGCGTTGCAGGGACTAGCGGGGGTTCAAACATTCAGTACTTC. Amino acid sequence: CSVAGTSGGSNIQYF.

The CDR3 region is CASSPPGYGYTF. The CDR3 coding sequence is TGTGCCAGCTCACCTCCGGGCTATGGCTACACCTTC. The chain is built from TRBV18 and TRBJ1-2; D uncertain. CDR1 is KGHSH and CDR2 is LQKENI in the germline V gene. V shed 3 bases and J shed 4 bases, with 6 bases lying between them. This CDR3 is built from 12 residues. The complete variable domain, with remaining parts taken from reference TRBV18 and TRBJ1-2, reads NAGVMQNPRHLVRRRGQEARLRCSPMKGHSHVYWYRQLPEEGLKFMVYLQKENIIDESGMPKERFSAEFPKEGPSILRIQQVVRGDSAAYFCASSPPGYGYTFGSGTRLTVV.